This T cell receptor beta chain was retrieved from a study of T cell responses to AZD1222 COVID-19 vaccine (dated by TCRdb to about 2021). Background on the whole study: AZD1222 recipients with second doses at about 4 weeks or about 12 weeks were pooled, because spike-specific TCR depth and breadth did not differ between schedules. A total of 233 trial participants underwent TCR sequencing, of whom under 220 had received two doses of AZD1222 and about 25 had received two doses of the MenACWY control vaccine. Trial participants were enrolled into age subgroups of 18-55, 56-69 and 70-plus years, which contained around 150, 29 and 61 TCR-sequenced participants, respectively.

Summary of the overall study and its limitations: Conclusions about previously exposed vaccinees were limited because only a handful of AZD1222 recipients were SARS-CoV-2 seropositive at baseline. Reportedly, almost half of the unique spike-specific TCRs recognized epitopes lying outside the regions that are mutated in the B.1.351 and B.1.1.7 variants. In the small 56-69-year group, the increase in depth fell short of significance, most likely because of low power. The whole spike protein was spanned by vaccine-associated CD4 TCRs, and dominant responses were seen in regions 160-218 and 743-854. Most participants were white British and females outnumbered males, and the authors suggested that clonal diversity may have been underestimated. A significant rise in spike-specific TCR breadth and depth was observed after two AZD1222 doses relative to day 0 and relative to MenACWY recipients. Because no day 14 peak-response samples were available, the repertoires could be characterized only after the peak T cell response.

The CDR3 sequence holds 15 residues, the cysteine and phenylalanine included. Just CDR3 DNA is preserved here, 45 bases in frame from base 1. Trimming accounts for 1 base at V and 2 bases at J, while the number of junction bases matched to no gene is 4. The germline V gene gives CDR1 as SGHRS and CDR2 as YFSETQ. The CDR3 regions of human TCRbeta chains were subjected to immunosequencing. The authors' pipeline ran thus. Repertoire TCRs were checked for matches against a reference library of SARS-CoV-2-specific TCRs that had been generated using the MIRA antigen-specificity platform. Breadth meant the fraction of unique TCRs that were SARS-CoV-2-associated, whereas depth meant the fraction of total T cells that were SARS-CoV-2-associated. Using the MIRA data, every spike-specific TCR was mapped to the spike region that the TCR reacted to and assigned to either a CD4 or a CD8 class. Log10-transformed breadth and depth values were compared by one-way ANOVA with Sidak's multiple comparisons tests. The immuneACCESS repertoire file appears here via TCRdb, limited to in-frame rearrangements. These files lack a portion of the clones; in checked studies, under half of the deficit traces to unresolved V genes, and the cause of the others is not known. That table furnishes V, J and clone size, whereas the DNA furnished D and trimming. This sample lists about 190,000 clones; roughly 88% were detected once. Of the sample, roughly 0.99% is held by the ten largest clones.

Details on this clone: Its antigen is still unknown. No base quality information exists; no much larger clone differs at one position.

The time point tag for this specimen amounts to: baseline before first vaccination. Vaccinee samples came from UK trials COV001 and COV002, including a single-blind randomized controlled phase 2/3 trial of AZD1222 (ChAdOx1 nCoV-19) in healthy adults. For TCRbeta chain sequencing, PBMC samples were collected from trial participants at day 0 and at day 28 after the second dose. The sequence derives from an adult in good health. Sequencing used peripheral blood, obtained on day 0 of AZD1222 vaccination. The chain is made from TRBV5-1 and TRBJ2-5; 8 central nucleotides agree with TRBD2. The CDR3 region reads CASSLRTSGQETQYF. The nucleotides read TGCGCCAGCAGCTTGCGAACTAGCGGACAAGAGACCCAGTACTTC.